This T cell receptor beta chain stems from a study of blood T cell repertoires in COVID-19 (dated by TCRdb to 2019 to 2021). For the wider study: Samples covering the acute and convalescent phases of COVID-19 were provided by collaborators in the United States, Italy and Spain. The prospective study material was composed of cDNA or gDNA derived from T cells, B-cell-depleted T cells, or PBMCs. Subjects who had been exposed to COVID-19, were actively infected with it, or had recovered from it provided the deeply sampled blood TCRbeta repertoires that made up the dataset. The repertoires were released in a freely available public database meant as a resource for research on the immune response to SARS-CoV-2. The samples were drawn from the first 160 participants of the ongoing ImmuneRACE study and from 1,254 subjects provided by 6 global collaborators. Nearly every sample came with metadata listing a de-identified subject ID, COVID-19 status, age in years and sex. Where HLA class I and class II types were available, the types were taken from metadata supplied by the sample provider, not from assay-based typing.

Collaborating institutions collected whole blood in K2EDTA tubes following their own protocols. For TCRbeta analysis, collaborators shipped samples as frozen whole blood, isolated PBMCs, or DNA extracted from either of those sample types. Of note for this clone: Its antigen remains undetermined. Base qualities are missing; no much larger clone stands one base away.

TCRbeta CDR3 regions were amplified from genomic DNA using the immunoSEQ Assay, a bias-controlled multiplex PCR. The source study handled its data this way. The number of nucleated cells in each sample was estimated by amplification of reference gene primers within the assay. To quantify the absolute abundance of each unique TCRbeta CDR3 rearrangement, sequence reads were collapsed and filtered. For each sample, productive Simpson clonality was calculated as the square root of Simpson's diversity index across productive rearrangements. TCRdb re-hosts the immuneACCESS table, in-frame sequences only. Its copies lack some clones; in the studies checked, an unresolved V gene accounts for under half of them, and the cause for the rest is not known. That table gives V, J and clone size, and the DNA gave D and trimming. In this sample the table shows under 75,000 clones, 73% of which occur a single time. Clones ranked in the top ten supply 15% to 20% of the sample.

Results the study describes overall, beyond this receptor: The amount of clinical and demographic metadata varied by source and participant and was provided uncurated.

Sequencing input: peripheral blood. The TCR sequence derives from a woman between 45 and 60 years old with active or convalescent COVID-19.

The CDR3 region reads CASSLVSLGTANYGYTF. The nucleotide sequence reads TGTGCCAGCAGCTTAGTCAGCCTTGGGACAGCTAACTATGGCTACACCTTC. The receptor chain draws on TRBV7-9 and TRBJ1-2; TRBD1 agrees with 7 junctional bases. Germline trimming amounts to 1 base on V and 0 bases on J, with 8 as the count of junction bases outside the gene matches. From the germline V gene (reference sequence), CDR1 is SEHNR and CDR2 is FQNEAQ. Including cysteine and phenylalanine, the CDR3 has 17 amino acids. Of all the DNA, just the CDR3 is kept, 51 bases in frame from base 1.